The rows below give T cell receptor beta chains drawn from one sample of a study of shared clonotypes between healthy human individuals. Assay used: immunoSEQ multiplex PCR; TCRdb lists only in-frame clones, some missing. Of 100,000 or so clones in the sample, 67% were seen once. The source material was memory CD8+ T cells sorted from blood. Source of these receptors: a woman in her thirties in good health. Each CDR3 is given with its conserved first and last residue. D genes are given only for firm matches. Clone size appears in some rows only: once, few, many, or a class for an expanded clone.

abundance: .; j_gene: TRBJ1-5; v_gene: TRBV28; d_gene: TRBD1; CDR3aa: CASSARDRGISNQPQHF; CDR3nt: TGTGCCAGCAGTGCCCGGGACAGGGGAATCAGCAATCAGCCCCAGCATTTT
abundance: .; j_gene: TRBJ2-7; v_gene: TRBV6-5; d_gene: TRBD1; CDR3aa: CASSYTGTGYEQYF; CDR3nt: TGTGCCAGCAGTTACACTGGGACAGGCTACGAGCAGTACTTC
abundance: .; j_gene: TRBJ1-4; v_gene: TRBV2; d_gene: .; CDR3aa: CASSGIGEKLFF; CDR3nt: TGTGCCAGCAGTGGAATAGGGGAAAAACTGTTTTTT
abundance: .; j_gene: TRBJ2-7; v_gene: TRBV2; d_gene: TRBD2; CDR3aa: CASSGWPLAGFGSYEQYF; CDR3nt: TGTGCCAGCAGTGGGTGGCCCCTAGCGGGATTCGGTTCCTACGAGCAGTACTTC
abundance: few; j_gene: TRBJ2-1; v_gene: TRBV14; d_gene: TRBD1; CDR3aa: CASSLRDRDYEQFF; CDR3nt: TGTGCCAGCAGCCTCCGGGACAGGGACTATGAGCAGTTCTTC
abundance: .; j_gene: TRBJ1-6; v_gene: TRBV11-2; d_gene: TRBD1; CDR3aa: CASTLEGQGYSPLHF; CDR3nt: TGTGCCAGCACCCTGGAGGGACAGGGGTATTCACCCCTCCACTTT
abundance: .; j_gene: TRBJ2-7; v_gene: TRBV4-2; d_gene: TRBD2; CDR3aa: CASSHFIQRGSYEQYF; CDR3nt: TGTGCCAGCAGCCATTTTATTCAGCGGGGCTCCTACGAGCAGTACTTC
abundance: .; j_gene: TRBJ2-7; v_gene: TRBV2; d_gene: .; CDR3aa: CATRTAEPYEQYF; CDR3nt: TGTGCCACCCGGACAGCAGAACCCTACGAGCAGTACTTC
abundance: many; j_gene: TRBJ2-1; v_gene: TRBV19; d_gene: .; CDR3aa: CASSIGDRLSSYNEQFF; CDR3nt: TGTGCCAGTAGTATAGGAGACCGCTTGAGCTCCTACAATGAGCAGTTCTTC
abundance: many; j_gene: TRBJ1-5; v_gene: TRBV6-5; d_gene: TRBD1; CDR3aa: CASSYGTGGNQPQHF; CDR3nt: TGTGCCAGCAGTTACGGGACAGGGGGGAATCAGCCCCAGCATTTT
abundance: .; j_gene: TRBJ2-3; v_gene: TRBV7-2; d_gene: .; CDR3aa: CASTLTWGSTDTQYF; CDR3nt: TGTGCCAGCACCCTCACGTGGGGGAGCACAGATACGCAGTATTTT
abundance: once; j_gene: TRBJ1-3; v_gene: TRBV9; d_gene: .; CDR3aa: CASSPTGNTIYF; CDR3nt: TGTGCCAGCAGCCCCACGGGAAACACCATATATTTT
abundance: .; j_gene: TRBJ2-3; v_gene: TRBV28; d_gene: .; CDR3aa: CASSLLLTDTQYF; CDR3nt: TGTGCCAGCAGTTTACTGCTCACAGATACGCAGTATTTT
abundance: .; j_gene: TRBJ2-1; v_gene: TRBV19; d_gene: .; CDR3aa: CASSIKRVRPYNEQFF; CDR3nt: TGTGCCAGTAGTATAAAACGTGTACGTCCCTACAATGAGCAGTTCTTC
abundance: .; j_gene: TRBJ1-2; v_gene: TRBV28; d_gene: TRBD1; CDR3aa: CASRVPGQKGGYTF; CDR3nt: TGTGCCAGCAGGGTCCCGGGACAGAAAGGTGGCTACACCTTC
abundance: .; j_gene: TRBJ1-1; v_gene: TRBV7-9; d_gene: TRBD1; CDR3aa: CASSLGDRGYSNTEAFF; CDR3nt: TGTGCCAGCAGCTTAGGGGACAGGGGCTATTCGAACACTGAAGCTTTCTTT
abundance: .; j_gene: TRBJ2-1; v_gene: TRBV27; d_gene: .; CDR3aa: CASSPGLSGYNEQFF; CDR3nt: TGTGCCAGCAGCCCGGGACTTTCCGGCTACAATGAGCAGTTCTTC
abundance: .; j_gene: TRBJ2-7; v_gene: TRBV28; d_gene: .; CDR3aa: CASSSLKGHEQYF; CDR3nt: TGTGCCAGCAGTTCCCTCAAGGGGCACGAGCAGTACTTC
abundance: .; j_gene: TRBJ2-1; v_gene: TRBV6-1; d_gene: TRBD2; CDR3aa: CASMEREVYNEQFF; CDR3nt: TGTGCCAGCATGGAGCGGGAGGTCTACAATGAGCAGTTCTTC
abundance: .; j_gene: TRBJ1-3; v_gene: TRBV6-1; d_gene: .; CDR3aa: CASSEPAYSGNTIYF; CDR3nt: TGTGCCAGCAGTGAACCTGCCTACTCTGGAAACACCATATATTTT
abundance: .; j_gene: TRBJ1-3; v_gene: TRBV19; d_gene: .; CDR3aa: CASKRDEGNTIYF; CDR3nt: TGTGCCAGTAAACGGGACGAGGGAAACACCATATATTTT
abundance: .; j_gene: TRBJ1-1; v_gene: TRBV4-1; d_gene: .; CDR3aa: CASSQDRRTEAFF; CDR3nt: TGCGCCAGCAGCCAAGATAGGAGGACTGAAGCTTTCTTT
abundance: .; j_gene: TRBJ2-1; v_gene: TRBV5-1; d_gene: TRBD1; CDR3aa: CASSLVQGDVGEQFF; CDR3nt: TGCGCCAGCAGCTTGGTACAGGGGGATGTTGGCGAGCAGTTCTTC